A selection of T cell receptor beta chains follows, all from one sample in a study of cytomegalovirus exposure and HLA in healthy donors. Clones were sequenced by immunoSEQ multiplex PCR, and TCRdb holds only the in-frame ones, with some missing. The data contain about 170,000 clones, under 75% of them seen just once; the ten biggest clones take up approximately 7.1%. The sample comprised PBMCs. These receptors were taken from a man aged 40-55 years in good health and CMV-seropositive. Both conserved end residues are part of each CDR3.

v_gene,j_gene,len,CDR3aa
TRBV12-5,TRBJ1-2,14,CASGLVVRSYGYTF
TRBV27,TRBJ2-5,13,CASSSRRGETQYF
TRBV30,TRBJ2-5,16,CAWNLRGAGDRETQYF
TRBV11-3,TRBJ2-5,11,CASSKGGDEYF
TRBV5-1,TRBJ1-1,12,CASSAEYTEAFF
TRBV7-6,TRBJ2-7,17,CASSLGRLSGGSHEQYF
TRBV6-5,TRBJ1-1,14,CASTPGTPNTEAFF
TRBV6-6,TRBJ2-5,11,CASSSRETQYF
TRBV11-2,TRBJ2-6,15,CASRPRTGKANVLTF
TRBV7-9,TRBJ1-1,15,CASSPEGSRATEAFF
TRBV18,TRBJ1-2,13,CASSPQGGDGYTF
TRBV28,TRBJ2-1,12,CASSILSNEQFF
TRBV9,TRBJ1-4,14,CASSLTGINEKLFF
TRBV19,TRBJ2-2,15,CASSWLDFGTGELFF
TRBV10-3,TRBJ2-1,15,CAISEAGQGAAEQFF
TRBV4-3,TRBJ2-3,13,CASSQDRRRLQYF
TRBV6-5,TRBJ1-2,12,CASRGTGDGYTF
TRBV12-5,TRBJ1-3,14,CASGWALRGNTIYF
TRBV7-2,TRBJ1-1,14,CASSLGSGSTEAFF
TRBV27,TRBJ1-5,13,CASSTGWDQPQHF
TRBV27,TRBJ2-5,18,CASSSGLGTSGGPETQYF